The 10 T cell receptor beta chains below were found in one sample sequenced in a study of neurological immune-mediated disorders. TCRdb processed the 5' RACE reads anew with MiXCR; each CDR3 protein has one entry. The sample has some 45,000 distinct CDR3 sequences; 10% to 15% are singletons. The sample's time point: longitudinal time-point 2. Sequencing was done on a sample of PBMCs. The source of these receptors is a male donor with HTLV-1-associated myelopathy (HAM/TSP).

This clonotype was observed many times. The CDR3 spells CASSLGGPGSSYNEQFF. Here the CDR3 DNA reads TGTGCCAGCAGCTTAGGGGGCCCGGGAAGCTCCTACAATGAGCAGTTCTTC. The chain uses TRBV7-9 and TRBJ2-1, with D possibly being TRBD1 or TRBD2 (5 bases each). The germline CDR1 and CDR2 sequences are SEHNR and FQNEAQ (reference sequence). This CDR3 is 17 amino acids long. Trimming removed 1 base from V and 0 bases from J, with 13 bases in between.

This clonotype is judged medium-sized. V usage is TRBV5-1 and J usage is TRBJ1-1; D uncertain. The CDR3 has 13 amino acids. Germline lookup yields CDR1 SGHRS and CDR2 YFSETQ. Trimming removed 0 bases from V and 1 base from J, with 4 bases in between. In DNA form, the CDR3 reads TGCGCCAGCAGCTTGGGCGGGAACACTGAAGCTTTCTTT. Translated, it gives CASSLGGNTEAFF.

This clonotype was seen at least ten times. V and J are TRBV7-9 and TRBJ2-7; 8 positions match TRBD1. CDR3 length: 18 amino acids. The germline V gene encodes CDR1 SEHNR and CDR2 FQNEAQ (reference sequence). Unmatched junction bases numbered 15, after V lost 3 bases and J lost 2 bases. The CDR3 sequence: CASSFPLGLDRDPYEQYF. In DNA form, the CDR3 reads TGTGCCAGCAGCTTCCCACTCGGTCTGGACAGGGACCCCTACGAGCAGTACTTC. The variable domain in full, completed from reference TRBV7-9 and TRBJ2-7, reads DTGVSQNPRHKITKRGQNVTFRCDPISEHNRLYWYRQTLGQGPEFLTYFQNEAQLEKSRLLSDRFSAERPKGSFSTLEIQRTEQGDSAMYLCASSFPLGLDRDPYEQYFGPGTRLTVT.

Only a few counts were recorded for this clonotype. The chain has TRBV11-3 and TRBJ2-1; the match to TRBD1 covers 7 bases. The CDR3 runs to 14 residues. V shed 7 bases and J 6 bases; nucleotides not matched to a gene: 9. The germline V gene has CDR1 SGHNT and CDR2 YENEEA. CDR3 in amino acids: CASIDRAGGNEQFF. As DNA, the CDR3 is TGTGCCAGCATCGACAGGGCTGGGGGCAATGAGCAGTTCTTC. Filled out from reference TRBV11-3 and TRBJ2-1, the complete variable domain reads EAGVVQSPRYKIIEKKQPVAFWCNPISGHNTLYWYLQNLGQGPELLIRYENEEAVDDSQLPKDRFSAERLKGVDSTLKIQPAELGDSAVYLCASIDRAGGNEQFFGPGTRLTVL.

This clonotype was counted once. Possible read error: a much larger clone is one base away. This chain uses TRBV27 with TRBJ2-3; 7 bases are a match to TRBD2. Germline CDR1 MNHEY, CDR2 SMNVEV (reference sequence). V lost 10 bases and J lost 5; bases outside the gene matches: 18. The CDR3 is 16 residues long. CDR3 sequence (DNA): TGTGCCATCAAAAAGCGGGGCAGGCGGCTTCAAGATACGCAGTATTTT. Translation: CAIKKRGRRLQDTQYF.

This clonotype was recorded at least ten times. J is TRBJ2-2 and V is TRBV4-3; the D is unclear. This CDR3 comprises 14 residues. CDR1 and CDR2 from the germline V gene are LGHNA and YSLEER. V was shortened by 4 bases and J by 4 bases, with 10 bases between the two germline ends. CDR3 loop: CASSLPPPTGELFF. In DNA form, the CDR3 reads TGCGCCAGCAGCCTCCCCCCCCCCACCGGGGAGCTGTTTTTT.

This clonotype was counted at least ten times. J is TRBJ2-2 and V is TRBV10-3; no clear D gene. Looked up from germline, CDR1 is ENHRY and CDR2 is SYGVKD. CDR3 length: 12 amino acids. V was pared by 2 bases and J by 9 bases, with 7 bases between. The CDR3 DNA follows: TGTGCCATCAGTGAGGGCTCGAGGGAGCTGTTTTTT. Encoded protein: CAISEGSRELFF.

Only a few counts were recorded for this clonotype. V is TRBV11-3 and J is TRBJ2-5; 9 bases fit TRBD2. V was pared by 5 bases and J by 3 bases, with 7 bases of the junction left unmatched. Germline V gene data show CDR1 as SGHNT and CDR2 as YENEEA. The CDR3 consists of 15 residues. CDR3 sequence (DNA): TGTGCCAGCAGCCCGACGGGCGGGGGGGAAGAGACCCAGTACTTC. It specifies CASSPTGGGEETQYF.

Note on this clonotype: A much larger clone differs from this one at a single base, so this may be a read error. The chain employs TRBV20-1 and TRBJ2-3, with 9 bases that match TRBD2. Germline V gives CDR1 DFQATT, CDR2 SNEGSKA (reference sequence). This CDR3 is 14 amino acids long. The CDR3 region is CSARYGGGADTLYF. As DNA, the CDR3 is TGCAGTGCTAGATACGGCGGGGGGGCAGATACGCTGTATTTT.

This clonotype was recorded at least ten times. This chain uses TRBV7-9 with TRBJ1-1, with 7 bases that match TRBD1. CDR3 length: 14 amino acids. V shed 6 bases and J 7 bases; nucleotides not matched to a gene: 11. Germline CDR1 SEHNR, CDR2 FQNEAQ (reference sequence). CDR3 nucleotide sequence: TGTGCCAGCAGGCCTGCAGGGGGTCCCGATGAAGCTTTCTTT. Translating it yields CASRPAGGPDEAFF.